A single TCR beta chain is shown here with its context. V dropped 5 bases and J dropped 4 bases, with 14 bases sitting between them. Looked up from germline, CDR1 is SNHLY and CDR2 is FYNNEI. The CDR3 extends over 14 amino acids. In the source study's methods: Amplified reference gene primers provided the basis for estimating nucleated cell counts. The protocol was immunoSEQ multiplex PCR, while the TCRdb copy is restricted to in-frame clones and leaves out a portion. Clonal size and the V and J genes are those of that table, whereas D and trimming came from the DNA. The data hold 310,000 or so clones, with 89% observed a single time. This entry comes from a study of blood T cell repertoires in COVID-19. Across the whole study: Acute and convalescent COVID-19 samples came from the United States, Italy and Spain. In each case, the material was cDNA or gDNA derived from T cells, B-cell-depleted T cells, or PBMCs.

The sequenced sample consisted of peripheral blood. The sequence derives from a man aged 18 to 29 who had recovered from COVID-19. The chain links TRBV2 to TRBJ1-1, with D possibly matching TRBD1 (6 bases). CDR3 DNA: TGTGCCAGCAGTAGTACAGGGTGGGCCACTGAAGCTTTCTTT. It is translated as CASSSTGWATEAFF.